The entry below gives a single T cell receptor beta chain sequence along with its context. Execution of the assay was at deep level. Several immunoSEQ plates held equal portions of the genomic DNA taken from each subset. Sequencing was performed with immunoSEQ multiplex PCR; in TCRdb, only in-frame clones are kept and a portion is missing. Of 2 million to 2.5 million clones in the sample, about 94% are singletons; the top ten hold over 0.1%. Every donor, a Caucasian adult, lived in Nashville, Tennessee. The sample belongs to a study of shared clonotypes between healthy human individuals. The ends were cut back, 0 bases at V and 7 bases at J, with 12 bases in the middle. This CDR3 region has 15 residues. The germline V gene has CDR1 MNHNY and CDR2 SVGAGI (reference sequence).

The clonotype comes from a man younger than 35 in good health. The V gene is TRBV6-6, the J gene TRBJ2-2; D possibly corresponds to TRBD1 (5 bases). Sequencing was carried out using naive CD4+ T cells sorted from blood. Specified subset: CD45RA+ positively selected. In DNA form, the CDR3 reads TGTGCCAGCAGTTACTCAACCCAGGGTAACGGGGAGCTGTTTTTT. Translated, it gives CASSYSTQGNGELFF.